This entry is about one T cell receptor beta chain. Clones were sequenced by immunoSEQ multiplex PCR, and TCRdb holds only the in-frame ones, with some missing. Of around 37,000 clones in the sample, more than 70% were seen once. V was pared by 3 bases and J by 4 bases, with 18 bases between. The CDR3 covers 16 residues. In germline, CDR1 is LNHDA, CDR2 SQIVND (reference sequence). This record belongs to a study of T cell changes during pregnancy in multiple sclerosis. The TCR comes from a female donor with multiple sclerosis, enrolled in a pregnancy study. The chain carries TRBV19 and TRBJ1-1, with a tentative D call TRBD1 (6 bases). The material was CD8+ T cells from peripheral blood mononuclear cells, obtained in the third trimester of pregnancy. For the CDR3, the DNA is TGTGCCAGTAGTATCGTTAAAATAGTACAGGGCACTGAAGCTTTCTTT. Translation gives CASSIVKIVQGTEAFF.